Sequencing of this TCR beta chain was carried out in a study of blood T cells in healthy people across ages. A J-beta primer mix and a sample-barcoded 5' primer were used in a second PCR of about 7 to 12 cycles. TCRdb re-analysed the 5' RACE reads in MiXCR, keeping a single row per CDR3 protein. This sample has some 710,000 distinct CDR3 sequences, with approximately 21% found just once. With V trimmed by 3 bases and J by 4 bases, 7 bases remained unmatched. This CDR3 comprises 15 residues. The germline CDR1 and CDR2 sequences are SGDLS and YYNGEE. This clonotype was seen only a few times. The TCR originated in a man between 65 and 85 years old in good health. Input material: blood. This sequence joins TRBV9 and TRBJ2-3, with 8 bases that match TRBD2. The CDR3, as DNA: TGTGCCAGCAGCGCAGCGGGAGCTACCGCAGATACGCAGTATTTT. The encoded protein is CASSAAGATADTQYF.